This T cell receptor (beta chain) emerged from a study of CD8 T cells in ankylosing spondylitis. TCRdb re-called the 5' RACE reads through MiXCR, storing one row per CDR3 protein. The data contain 240,000 or so distinct CDR3 sequences, around 9.2% of them singletons. CDR1 and CDR2 (germline): DFQATT, SNEGSKA (reference sequence). With V trimmed by 1 base and J by 4 bases, 5 bases remained unmatched. The CDR3 runs to 15 residues. This clonotype has ten or more counts. The antigen is not known. Whole-study findings and limits: Disease-linked clones bore a CD8+ phenotype, appearing relatively rarely in peripheral blood. The study identified a TCR beta motif of several highly homologous variants that appeared characteristic of ankylosing spondylitis blood.

The chain recombines TRBV20-1 with TRBJ2-1; 9 nucleotides align to TRBD2. The sequence came from a male donor with ankylosing spondylitis or in good health (not recorded which). The sequencing sample was made of blood, either unsorted or a sorted T cell fraction (not recorded which). The CDR3 region is CSARGLAGTYNEQFF. The CDR3 DNA sequence: TGCAGTGCTAGAGGCCTAGCGGGAACTTACAATGAGCAGTTCTTC.